This TCR beta chain was sequenced for a study of cytomegalovirus exposure and HLA in healthy donors. Study observations and caveats: It was assumed in the presence/absence analyses that sequencing depth was roughly uniform across donors. Among CMV-associated TCR beta chains, most appeared HLA-restricted in a later analysis.

The PCR had 60 Vbeta and 13 Jbeta primers. Generated by immunoSEQ multiplex PCR, the TCRdb table keeps only in-frame clones and is missing some. The table records over 150,000 clones, more than 70% of them present only once. A remark on this clone: Its specificity is unknown.

The CDR3 length is 16 residues. In germline, CDR1 is MNHEY, CDR2 SMNVEV (reference sequence). With 5 bases removed from V and 0 bases from J, the gap between germline ends came to 14 bases. The clonotype was recovered from a man aged 30 to 39 in good health and CMV-seropositive. Sequenced input: PBMCs. The chain links TRBV27 to TRBJ2-1; possibly TRBD2 for D (6 bases). CDR3 residues: CASSPGTSSSYNEQFF. Here the CDR3 DNA reads TGTGCCAGCAGTCCTGGGACTTCGAGCTCCTACAATGAGCAGTTCTTC.